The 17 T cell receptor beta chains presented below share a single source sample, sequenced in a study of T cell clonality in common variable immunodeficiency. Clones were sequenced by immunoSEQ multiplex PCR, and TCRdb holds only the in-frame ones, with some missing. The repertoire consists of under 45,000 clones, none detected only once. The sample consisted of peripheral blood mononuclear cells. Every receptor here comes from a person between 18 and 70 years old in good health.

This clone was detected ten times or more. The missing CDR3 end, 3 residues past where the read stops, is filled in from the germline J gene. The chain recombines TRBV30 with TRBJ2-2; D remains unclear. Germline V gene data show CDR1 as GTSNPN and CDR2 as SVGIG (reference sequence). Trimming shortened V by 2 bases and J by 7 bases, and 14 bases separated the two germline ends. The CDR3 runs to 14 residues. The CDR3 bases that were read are TGTGCCTGGAGTATGGAAAGGGCCAGCGGGGAG. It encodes CAWSMERASGE. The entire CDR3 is CAWSMERASGELFF.

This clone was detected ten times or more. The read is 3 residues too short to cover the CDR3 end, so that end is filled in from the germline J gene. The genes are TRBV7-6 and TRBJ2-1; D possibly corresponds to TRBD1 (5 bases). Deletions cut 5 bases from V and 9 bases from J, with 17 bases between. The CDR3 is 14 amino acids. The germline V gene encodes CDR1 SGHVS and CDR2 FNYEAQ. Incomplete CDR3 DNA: TGTGCCAGCAGCCGCACCAATCCAGGGTCTGAG. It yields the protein CASSRTNPGSE. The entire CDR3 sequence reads CASSRTNPGSEQFF.

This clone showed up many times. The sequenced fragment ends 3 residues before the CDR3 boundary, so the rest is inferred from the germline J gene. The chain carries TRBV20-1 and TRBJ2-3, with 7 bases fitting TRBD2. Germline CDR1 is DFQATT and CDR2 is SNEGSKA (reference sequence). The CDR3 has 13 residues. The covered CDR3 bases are TGCAGTGCTGTATCTAGCGGCCAAGAGACG. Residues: CSAVSSGQET. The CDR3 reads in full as CSAVSSGQETQYF.

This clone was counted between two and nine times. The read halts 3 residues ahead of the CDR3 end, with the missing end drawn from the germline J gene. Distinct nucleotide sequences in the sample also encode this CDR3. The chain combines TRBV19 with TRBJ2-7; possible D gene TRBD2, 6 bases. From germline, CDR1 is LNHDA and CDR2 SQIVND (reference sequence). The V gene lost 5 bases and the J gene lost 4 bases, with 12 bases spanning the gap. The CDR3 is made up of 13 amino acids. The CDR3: CASSPGERYEQYF. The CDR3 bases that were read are TGTGCCAGTAGTCCGGGGGAGAGGTACGAG. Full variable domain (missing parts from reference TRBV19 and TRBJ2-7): DGGITQSPKYLFRKEGQNVTLSCEQNLNHDAMYWYRQDPGQGLRLIYYSQIVNDFQKGDIAEGYSVSREKKESFPLTVTSAQKNPTAFYLCASSPGERYEQYFGPGTRLTVT.

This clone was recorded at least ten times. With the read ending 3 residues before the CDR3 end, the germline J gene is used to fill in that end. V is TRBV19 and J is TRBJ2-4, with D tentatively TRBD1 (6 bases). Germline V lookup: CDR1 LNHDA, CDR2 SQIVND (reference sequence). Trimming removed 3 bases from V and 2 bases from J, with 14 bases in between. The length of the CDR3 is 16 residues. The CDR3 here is CASSIPTTGTKNIQYF. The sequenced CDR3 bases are TGTGCCAGTAGTATTCCCACAACAGGGACCAAAAACATT.

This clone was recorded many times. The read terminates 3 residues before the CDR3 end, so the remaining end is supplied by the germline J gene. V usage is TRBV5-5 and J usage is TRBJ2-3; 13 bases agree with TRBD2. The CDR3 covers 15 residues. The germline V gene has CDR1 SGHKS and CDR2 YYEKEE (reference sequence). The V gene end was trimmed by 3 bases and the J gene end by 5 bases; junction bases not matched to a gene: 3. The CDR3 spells CASSSGLAGVDTQYF. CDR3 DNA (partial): TGTGCCAGCAGCTCTGGACTAGCGGGAGTAGATACG.

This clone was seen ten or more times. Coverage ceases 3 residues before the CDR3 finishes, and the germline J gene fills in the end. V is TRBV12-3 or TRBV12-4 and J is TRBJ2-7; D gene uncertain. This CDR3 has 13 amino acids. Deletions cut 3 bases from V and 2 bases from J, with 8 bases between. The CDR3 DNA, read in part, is TGTGCCAGCAGTTTGAACGGTCCCTACGAG. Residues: CASSLNGPYE. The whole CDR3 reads CASSLNGPYEQYF.

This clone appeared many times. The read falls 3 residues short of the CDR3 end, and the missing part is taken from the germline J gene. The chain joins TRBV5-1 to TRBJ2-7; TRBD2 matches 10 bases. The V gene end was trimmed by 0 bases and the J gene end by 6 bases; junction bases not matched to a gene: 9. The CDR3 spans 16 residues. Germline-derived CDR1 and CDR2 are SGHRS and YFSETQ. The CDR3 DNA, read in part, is TGCGCCAGCAGCTTGGGCCTAGCGGGAGCGGTGGGCGAG. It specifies CASSLGLAGAVGE. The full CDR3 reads CASSLGLAGAVGEQYF.

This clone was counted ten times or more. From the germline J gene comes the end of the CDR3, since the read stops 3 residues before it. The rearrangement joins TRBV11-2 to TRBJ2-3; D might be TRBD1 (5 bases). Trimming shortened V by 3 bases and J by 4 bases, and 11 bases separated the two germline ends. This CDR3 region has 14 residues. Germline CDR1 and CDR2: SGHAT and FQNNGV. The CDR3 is CASSFSQGADTQYF. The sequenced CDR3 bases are TGTGCCAGCAGCTTCAGCCAAGGGGCAGATACG.

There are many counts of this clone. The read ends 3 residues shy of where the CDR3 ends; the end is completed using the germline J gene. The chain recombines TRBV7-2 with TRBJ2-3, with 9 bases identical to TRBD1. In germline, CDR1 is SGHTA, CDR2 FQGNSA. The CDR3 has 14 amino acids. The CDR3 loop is CASSVGQGKETQYF. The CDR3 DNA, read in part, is TGTGCCAGCAGCGTGGGACAGGGAAAAGAGACG.

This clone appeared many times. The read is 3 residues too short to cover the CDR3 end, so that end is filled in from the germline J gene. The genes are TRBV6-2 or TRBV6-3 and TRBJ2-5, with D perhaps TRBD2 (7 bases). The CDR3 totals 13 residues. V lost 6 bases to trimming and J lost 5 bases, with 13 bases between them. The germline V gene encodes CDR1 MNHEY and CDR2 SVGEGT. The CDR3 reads CASSEGGWETQYF. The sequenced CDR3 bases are TGTGCCAGCAGCGAGGGGGGGTGGGAGACC.

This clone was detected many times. The CDR3 sequence is CSASDSGRAGNEQYF. CDR3 DNA, as far as it was read: TGCAGTGCTTCAGATAGCGGGAGGGCCGGGAACGAG. The chain couples TRBV20-1 to TRBJ2-7; 11 positions match TRBD2. The CDR3 goes on 3 residues after the read ends, and that part is filled in from the germline J gene. Unmatched junction bases numbered 11, after V lost 5 bases and J lost 5 bases. The CDR3 length is 15 residues. Germline values: CDR1 DFQATT, CDR2 SNEGSKA (reference sequence).

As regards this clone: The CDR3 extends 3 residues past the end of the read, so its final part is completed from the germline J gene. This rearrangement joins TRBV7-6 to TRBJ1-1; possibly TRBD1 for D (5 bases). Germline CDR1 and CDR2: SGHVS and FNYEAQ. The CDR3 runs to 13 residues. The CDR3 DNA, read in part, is TGTGCCAGTAGGGTACAGGTGGGAGGGGAG. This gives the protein CASRVQVGGE. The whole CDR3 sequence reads CASRVQVGGEAFF.

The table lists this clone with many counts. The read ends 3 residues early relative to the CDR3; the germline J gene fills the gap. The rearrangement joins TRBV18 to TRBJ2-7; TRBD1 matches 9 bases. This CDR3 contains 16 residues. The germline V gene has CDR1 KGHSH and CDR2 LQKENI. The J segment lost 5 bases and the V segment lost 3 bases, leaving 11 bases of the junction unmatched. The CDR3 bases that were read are TGTGCCAGCTCACCTTTTTCCTGGGACAGGGAAGACGAG. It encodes CASSPFSWDREDE. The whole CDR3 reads CASSPFSWDREDEQYF.

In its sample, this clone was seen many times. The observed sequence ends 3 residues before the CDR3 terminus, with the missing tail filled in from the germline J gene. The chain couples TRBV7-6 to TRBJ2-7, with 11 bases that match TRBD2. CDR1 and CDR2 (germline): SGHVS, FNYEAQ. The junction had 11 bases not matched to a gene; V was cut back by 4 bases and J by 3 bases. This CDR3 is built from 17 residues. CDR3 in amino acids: CASSSAGGGLAVYEQYF. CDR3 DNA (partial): TGTGCCAGCAGCTCCGCCGGGGGGGGACTAGCGGTCTACGAG.

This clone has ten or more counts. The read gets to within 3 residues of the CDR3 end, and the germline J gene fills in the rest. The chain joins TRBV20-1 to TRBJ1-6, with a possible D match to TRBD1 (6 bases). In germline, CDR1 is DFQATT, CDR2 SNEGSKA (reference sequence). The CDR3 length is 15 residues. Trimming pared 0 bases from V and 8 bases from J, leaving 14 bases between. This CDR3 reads CSAREGRGGYSPLHF. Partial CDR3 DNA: TGCAGTGCTAGAGAGGGCAGGGGAGGTTATTCACCC.

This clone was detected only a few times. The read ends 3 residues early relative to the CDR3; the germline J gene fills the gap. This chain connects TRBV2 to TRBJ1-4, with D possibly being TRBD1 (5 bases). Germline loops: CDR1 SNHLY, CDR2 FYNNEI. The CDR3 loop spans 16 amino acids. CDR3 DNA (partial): TGTGCCAGCCGACTAGCGGGAGGGAATGGGGCCAACGTA. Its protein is CASRLAGGNGANV. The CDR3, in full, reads CASRLAGGNGANVLFF.